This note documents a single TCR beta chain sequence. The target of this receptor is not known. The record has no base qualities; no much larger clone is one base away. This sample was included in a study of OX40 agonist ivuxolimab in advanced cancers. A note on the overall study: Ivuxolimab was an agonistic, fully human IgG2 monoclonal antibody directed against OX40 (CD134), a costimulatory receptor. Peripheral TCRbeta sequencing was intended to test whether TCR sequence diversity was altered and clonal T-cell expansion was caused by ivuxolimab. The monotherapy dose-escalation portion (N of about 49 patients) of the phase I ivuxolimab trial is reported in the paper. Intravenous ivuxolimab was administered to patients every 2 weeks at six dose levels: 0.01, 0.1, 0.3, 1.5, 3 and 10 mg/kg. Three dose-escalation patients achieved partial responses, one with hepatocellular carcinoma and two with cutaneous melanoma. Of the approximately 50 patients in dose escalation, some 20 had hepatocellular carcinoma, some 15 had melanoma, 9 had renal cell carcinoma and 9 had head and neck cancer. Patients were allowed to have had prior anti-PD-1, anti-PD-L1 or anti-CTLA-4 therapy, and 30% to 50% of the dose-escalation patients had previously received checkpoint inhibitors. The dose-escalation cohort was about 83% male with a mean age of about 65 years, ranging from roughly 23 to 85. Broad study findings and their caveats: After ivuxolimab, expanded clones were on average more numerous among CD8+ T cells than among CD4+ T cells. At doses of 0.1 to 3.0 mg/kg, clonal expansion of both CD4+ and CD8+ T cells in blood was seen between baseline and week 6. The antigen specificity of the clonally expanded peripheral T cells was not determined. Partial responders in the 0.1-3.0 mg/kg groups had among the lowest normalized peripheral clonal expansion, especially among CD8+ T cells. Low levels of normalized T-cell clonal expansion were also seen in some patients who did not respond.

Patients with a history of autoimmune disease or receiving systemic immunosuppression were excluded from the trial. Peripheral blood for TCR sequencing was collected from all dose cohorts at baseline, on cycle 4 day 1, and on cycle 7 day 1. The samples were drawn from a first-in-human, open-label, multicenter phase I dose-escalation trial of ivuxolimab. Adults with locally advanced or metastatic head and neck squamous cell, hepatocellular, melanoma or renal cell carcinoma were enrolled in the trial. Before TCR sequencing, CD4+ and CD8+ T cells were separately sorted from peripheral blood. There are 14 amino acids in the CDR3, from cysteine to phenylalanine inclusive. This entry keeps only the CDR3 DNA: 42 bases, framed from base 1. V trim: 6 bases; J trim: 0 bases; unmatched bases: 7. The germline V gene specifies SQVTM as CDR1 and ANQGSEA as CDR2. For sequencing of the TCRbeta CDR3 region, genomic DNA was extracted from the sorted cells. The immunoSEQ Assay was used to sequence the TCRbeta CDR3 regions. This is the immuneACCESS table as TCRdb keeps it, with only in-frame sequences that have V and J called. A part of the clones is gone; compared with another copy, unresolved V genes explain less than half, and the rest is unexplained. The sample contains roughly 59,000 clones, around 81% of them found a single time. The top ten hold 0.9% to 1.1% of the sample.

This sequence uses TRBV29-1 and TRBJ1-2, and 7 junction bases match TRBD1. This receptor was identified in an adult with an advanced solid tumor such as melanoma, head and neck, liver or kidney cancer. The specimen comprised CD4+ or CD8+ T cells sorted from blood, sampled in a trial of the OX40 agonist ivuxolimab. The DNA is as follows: TGCAGCGTGCCAGGGGGGATTTCTAACTATGGCTACACCTTC. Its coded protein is CSVPGGISNYGYTF. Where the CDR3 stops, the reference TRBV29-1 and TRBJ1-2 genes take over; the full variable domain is SAVISQKPSRDICQRGTSLTIQCQVDSQVTMMFWYRQQPGQSLTLIATANQGSEATYESGFVIDKFPISRPNLTFSTLTVSNMSPEDSSIYLCSVPGGISNYGYTFGSGTRLTVV.